This T cell receptor beta chain was found in a study of patients and donors after allogeneic stem cell transplantation. One entry per CDR3 protein results from TCRdb running MiXCR on the RT-PCR reads. The sample consists of about 74,000 distinct CDR3 sequences, roughly 29% of them appearing once. What was sequenced was blood, either unsorted or a sorted T cell fraction (not recorded which). The sequence came from a human donor who was either an allogeneic HSCT recipient or a stem cell or donor lymphocyte infusion donor (not recorded which). It is not recorded whose cells these are; they may come from a transplant donor.

CDR3 sequence (DNA): TGTGCCAGCAGTTCCACATTCATGAACACTGAAGCTTTCTTT. Translating it yields CASSSTFMNTEAFF. This chain joins TRBV2 and TRBJ1-1; no clear D gene. Germline V CDR1 and CDR2: SNHLY, FYNNEI. The V and J ends lost 5 bases and 0 bases respectively, with 10 bases between them. This CDR3 has 14 amino acids.